This paragraph reports one T cell receptor beta chain. This entry is derived from a study of T-cell reconstitution after alpha-beta-depleted transplantation in children. For TCRbeta, the library was prepared with unique molecular identifiers. MiXCR, applied by TCRdb to the PCR reads, yields one record per CDR3 protein. This table has about 600,000 distinct CDR3 sequences, roughly a tenth appearing once. Germline V gene sequence: CDR1 SGHTA, CDR2 FQGTGA. The germline V and J ends were trimmed by 2 bases and 6 bases, with 7 bases remaining between them. The CDR3 totals 13 residues. The sample here was PBMCs from the stem cell graft donor, taken from the stem cell graft. This TCR was recovered from a human donor who donated a stem cell graft to a child with acute myeloid leukemia. The chain carries TRBV7-3 and TRBJ2-2; D unclear. The CDR3 here is CASSLRQAGELFF. The CDR3 bases are TGTGCCAGCAGCTTACGGCAGGCCGGGGAGCTGTTTTTT.